These T cell receptor beta chains were read from a single sample in a study of T cell changes during pregnancy in multiple sclerosis. Using immunoSEQ multiplex PCR, the repertoire was profiled, and TCRdb retains in-frame clones only, with some absent. The table records more than 35,000 clones, 93% of them present only once. The material was CD8+ T cells from peripheral blood mononuclear cells, obtained in the third trimester of pregnancy. The receptor set was obtained from a female donor with multiple sclerosis, enrolled in a pregnancy study. Both conserved end residues are part of each CDR3. The D gene is left open where the match is weak. The listing skips clone size in some rows; elsewhere it reads once, few, many or a size class.

v_gene	j_gene	d_gene	abundance	CDR3aa	CDR3nt
TRBV4-1	TRBJ1-3	NA	NA	CASSQDLAGNTIYF	TGCGCCAGCAGCCAAGATCTGGCGGGGAACACCATATATTTT
TRBV23-1	TRBJ2-7	NA	few	CASSQPRQSFYEQYF	TGCGCCAGCAGTCAGCCTCGACAGAGCTTCTACGAGCAGTACTTC
TRBV18	TRBJ1-2	TRBD1	NA	CASSTSGQGRLNYGYTF	TGTGCCAGCTCAACCTCTGGACAGGGCCGACTTAACTATGGCTACACCTTC
TRBV2	TRBJ2-3	NA	NA	CAREGPSTDTQYF	TGTGCCAGAGAGGGTCCCAGCACAGATACGCAGTATTTT
TRBV7-9	TRBJ2-1	TRBD2	NA	CASSLYVTSGGLGQFF	TGTGCCAGCAGCTTATACGTCACTAGCGGGGGGCTTGGGCAGTTCTTC
TRBV2	TRBJ1-5	TRBD1	NA	CASSEFGTGGNQPQHF	TGTGCCAGCAGTGAATTTGGTACAGGGGGAAATCAGCCCCAGCATTTT
TRBV6-4	TRBJ2-1	NA	NA	CASSNSPSSYNEQFF	TGTGCCAGCAGTAACAGCCCGAGCTCCTACAATGAGCAGTTCTTC
TRBV15	TRBJ1-1	NA	NA	CATSTGDITEAFF	TGTGCCACCAGCACCGGGGACATAACTGAAGCTTTCTTT
TRBV6-1	TRBJ1-1	NA	NA	CASPEVAGFRNTEAFF	TGTGCCAGCCCTGAAGTAGCAGGGTTTAGAAACACTGAAGCTTTCTTT
TRBV5-5	TRBJ2-7	TRBD2	NA	CASSRGTSGGYEQYF	TGTGCCAGCAGCCGCGGGACTAGCGGGGGCTACGAGCAGTACTTC
TRBV6-6	TRBJ2-7	TRBD1	NA	CASSPSRDSPGYEQYF	TGTGCCAGCAGCCCAAGCCGGGACAGTCCTGGGTACGAGCAGTACTTC
TRBV13	TRBJ1-1	TRBD1	NA	CASSLQGVTEAFF	TGTGCCAGCAGCTTACAGGGGGTCACTGAAGCTTTCTTT
TRBV7-9	TRBJ1-1	TRBD1	NA	CASSSGGWDRVTEAFF	TGTGCCAGCAGCTCAGGGGGCTGGGATCGGGTCACTGAAGCTTTCTTT
TRBV7-9	TRBJ2-5	TRBD2	NA	CASSVGTSGQETQYF	TGTGCCAGCAGCGTCGGGACTAGCGGCCAAGAGACCCAGTACTTC
TRBV4-1	TRBJ2-2	NA	NA	CASSPVQIGELFF	TGCGCCAGCAGCCCGGTACAGATCGGGGAGCTGTTTTTT
TRBV14	TRBJ1-3	NA	NA	CASSHSASGNTIYF	TGTGCCAGCAGCCACAGCGCCTCTGGAAACACCATATATTTT
TRBV7-9	TRBJ2-3	NA	NA	CASKPTGYSTDTQYF	TGTGCCAGTAAACCAACAGGGTATAGCACAGATACGCAGTATTTT